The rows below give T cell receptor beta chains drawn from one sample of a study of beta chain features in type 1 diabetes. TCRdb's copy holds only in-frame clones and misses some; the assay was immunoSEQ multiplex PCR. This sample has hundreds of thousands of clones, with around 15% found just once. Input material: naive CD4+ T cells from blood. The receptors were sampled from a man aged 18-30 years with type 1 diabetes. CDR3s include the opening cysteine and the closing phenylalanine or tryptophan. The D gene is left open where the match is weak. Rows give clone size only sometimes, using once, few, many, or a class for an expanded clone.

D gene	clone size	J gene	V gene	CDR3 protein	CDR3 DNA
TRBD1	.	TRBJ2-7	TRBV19	CASSGTGAYEQYF	TGTGCCAGTAGCGGGACAGGGGCCTACGAGCAGTACTTC
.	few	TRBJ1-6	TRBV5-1	CASSSSGAYDSPLHF	TGCGCCAGCAGCTCGTCGGGGGCGTACGATTCACCCCTCCACTTT
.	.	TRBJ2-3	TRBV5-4	CASRAGRGQPDTQYF	TGTGCCAGCAGGGCTGGGCGGGGGCAACCAGATACGCAGTATTTT
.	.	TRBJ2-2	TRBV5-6	CASRLGRGTGELFF	TGTGCCAGCAGGTTGGGAAGGGGAACCGGGGAGCTGTTTTTT
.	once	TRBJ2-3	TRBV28	CASSSPTAAGADTQYF	TGTGCCAGCAGCTCCCCAACGGCGGCTGGCGCAGATACGCAGTATTTT
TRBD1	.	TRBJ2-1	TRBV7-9	CASSSYGTDSYNEQFF	TGTGCCAGCAGCTCTTACGGGACAGACTCCTACAATGAGCAGTTCTTC
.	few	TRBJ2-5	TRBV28	CASSPPGTQYF	TGTGCCAGCAGCCCCCCTGGGACCCAGTACTTC
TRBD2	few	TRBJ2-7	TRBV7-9	CASSVMTGLDTYEQYF	TGTGCCAGCAGCGTTATGACGGGACTAGATACCTACGAGCAGTACTTC
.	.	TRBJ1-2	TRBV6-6	CASSYPYDRTNYGYTF	TGTGCCAGCAGTTACCCATACGACAGGACCAACTATGGCTACACCTTC
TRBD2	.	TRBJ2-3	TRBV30	CAWKPYSLAPAGDTQYF	TGTGCCTGGAAACCCTATTCACTAGCGCCCGCGGGGGATACGCAGTATTTT
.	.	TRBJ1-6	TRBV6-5	CASSYSGAGRSPLHF	TGTGCCAGCAGTTACTCGGGGGCGGGTAGGTCACCCCTCCACTTT
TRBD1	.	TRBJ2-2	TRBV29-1	CSILGASTGDTGELFF	TGCAGCATACTTGGGGCTTCGACAGGGGACACCGGGGAGCTGTTTTTT
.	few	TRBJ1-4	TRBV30	CAWREIGNEKLFF	TGTGCCTGGAGGGAAATCGGTAATGAAAAACTGTTTTTT
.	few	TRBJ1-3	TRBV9	CASSPQGPDSGNTIYF	TGTGCCAGCAGCCCGCAGGGGCCCGACTCTGGAAACACCATATATTTT
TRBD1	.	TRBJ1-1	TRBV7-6	CASSLGPRDSHTEAFF	TGTGCCAGCAGCTTAGGGCCGAGGGACAGCCATACTGAAGCTTTCTTT
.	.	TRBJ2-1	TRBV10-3	CAISEGDFQYNEQFF	TGTGCCATCAGTGAGGGGGACTTCCAGTACAATGAGCAGTTCTTC
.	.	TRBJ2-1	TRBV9	CASSVVPVYNEQFF	TGTGCCAGCAGCGTAGTCCCTGTTTACAATGAGCAGTTCTTC
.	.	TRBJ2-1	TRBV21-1	CASSKARTGPSYNEQFF	TGTGCCAGCAGCAAAGCGCGGACAGGGCCCTCCTACAATGAGCAGTTCTTC
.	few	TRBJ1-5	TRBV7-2	CASSSVQEGVKHF	TGTGCCAGCAGCTCAGTTCAGGAGGGGGTGAAACATTTT
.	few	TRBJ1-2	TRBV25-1	CASSAGIGLGGYTF	TGTGCCAGCAGTGCGGGCATCGGTCTTGGGGGCTACACCTTC
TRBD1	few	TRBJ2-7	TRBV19	CASSIDRTGPYEQYF	TGTGCCAGTAGTATAGATCGGACAGGACCCTACGAGCAGTACTTC
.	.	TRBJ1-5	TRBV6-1	CASVLADSNQPQHF	TGTGCCAGCGTTTTGGCAGATAGCAATCAGCCCCAGCATTTT
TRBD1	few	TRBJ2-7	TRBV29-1	CSVVIQGGRYEQYF	TGCAGCGTTGTCATACAGGGGGGCCGCTACGAGCAGTACTTC
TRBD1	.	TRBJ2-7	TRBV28	CASSFNVQGASYEQYF	TGTGCCAGCAGTTTCAATGTACAGGGGGCGTCCTACGAGCAGTACTTC
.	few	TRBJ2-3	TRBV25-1	CASQGLSTDTQYF	TGTGCCAGCCAGGGGTTGAGCACAGATACGCAGTATTTT
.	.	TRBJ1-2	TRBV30	CAWSYDPGGYTF	TGTGCCTGGAGTTACGACCCGGGTGGCTACACCTTC
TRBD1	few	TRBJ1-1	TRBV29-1	CSVEAYRGIGNTEAFF	TGCAGCGTTGAAGCGTACAGGGGAATTGGGAACACTGAAGCTTTCTTT
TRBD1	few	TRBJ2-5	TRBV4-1	CASSRQDRGRETQYF	TGCGCCAGCAGCCGGCAAGACAGGGGGCGGGAGACCCAGTACTTC
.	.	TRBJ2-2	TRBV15	CATSREHTGELFF	TGTGCCACCAGCAGAGAACACACCGGGGAGCTGTTTTTT
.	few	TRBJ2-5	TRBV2	CATAEETQYF	TGTGCCACCGCGGAAGAGACCCAGTACTTC
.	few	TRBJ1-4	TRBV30	CAWTQDPNEKLFF	TGTGCCTGGACACAGGATCCTAATGAAAAACTGTTTTTT
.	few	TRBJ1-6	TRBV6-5	CASTSGVHNSPLHF	TGTGCCAGCACCTCGGGGGTACATAATTCACCCCTCCACTTT
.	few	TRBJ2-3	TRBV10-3	CAISGSSTDTQYF	TGTGCCATCAGTGGGTCTAGCACAGATACGCAGTATTTT
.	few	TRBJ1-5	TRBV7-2	CASSLRRSNQPQHF	TGTGCCAGCAGCTTACGGCGTAGCAATCAGCCCCAGCATTTT
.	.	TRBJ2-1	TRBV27	CASSLDLAYNEQFF	TGTGCCAGCAGTCTCGACCTAGCGTACAATGAGCAGTTCTTC
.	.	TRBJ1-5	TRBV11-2	CASSLDRSVNQPQHF	TGTGCCAGCAGCTTAGATAGGTCAGTGAATCAGCCCCAGCATTTT
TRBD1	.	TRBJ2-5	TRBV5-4	CASSLWDREETQYF	TGTGCCAGCAGCTTGTGGGACAGGGAAGAGACCCAGTACTTC
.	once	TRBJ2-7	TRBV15	CATSRDPLLSHEQYF	TGTGCCACCAGCAGAGATCCCCTCCTGTCCCACGAGCAGTACTTC
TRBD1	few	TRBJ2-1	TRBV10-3	CAISTGTGRNEQFF	TGTGCCATCAGTACCGGGACAGGGAGGAATGAGCAGTTCTTC
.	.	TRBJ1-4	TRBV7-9	CASSLATATNEKLFF	TGTGCCAGCAGCCTAGCCACAGCCACGAATGAAAAACTGTTTTTT
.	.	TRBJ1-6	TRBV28	CASSHNSPLHF	TGTGCCAGCAGTCATAATTCACCCCTCCACTTT
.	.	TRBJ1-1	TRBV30	CAWRAVAGGNTEAFF	TGTGCCTGGAGAGCCGTTGCGGGGGGGAACACTGAAGCTTTCTTT
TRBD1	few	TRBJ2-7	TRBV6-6	CASSPRQGAMYEQYF	TGTGCCAGCAGCCCAAGACAGGGGGCGATGTACGAGCAGTACTTC
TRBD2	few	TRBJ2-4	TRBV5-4	CASSSLAGGYSAKNIQYF	TGTGCCAGCAGCTCCCTGGCGGGGGGGTACTCAGCCAAAAACATTCAGTACTTC
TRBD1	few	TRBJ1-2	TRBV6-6	CASSSGQGVYGYTF	TGTGCCAGCAGTTCCGGACAGGGTGTCTATGGCTACACCTTC
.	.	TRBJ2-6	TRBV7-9	CASSLRSSGANVLTF	TGTGCCAGCAGCTTAAGGAGCTCTGGGGCCAACGTCCTGACTTTC
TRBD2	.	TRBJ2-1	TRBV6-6	CASSKGLAGVEQFF	TGTGCCAGCAGTAAGGGACTAGCGGGGGTCGAGCAGTTCTTC
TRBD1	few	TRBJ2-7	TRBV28	CATSRDRSYEQYF	TGTGCCACCTCCCGGGACAGATCCTACGAGCAGTACTTC
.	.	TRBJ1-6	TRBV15	CATSDGSPLHF	TGTGCCACCAGCGACGGTTCACCCCTCCACTTT
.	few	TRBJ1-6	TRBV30	CAWSVSGNSPLHF	TGTGCCTGGAGTGTATCGGGGAATTCACCCCTCCACTTT
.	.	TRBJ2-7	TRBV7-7	CASSPVSGRGSYEQYF	TGTGCCAGCAGCCCTGTGTCAGGGAGAGGATCCTACGAGCAGTACTTC
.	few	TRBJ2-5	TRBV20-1	CSGREETQYF	TGCAGTGGAAGGGAAGAGACCCAGTACTTC
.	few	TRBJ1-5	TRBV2	CASRLAGQPQHF	TGTGCCAGTAGACTAGCGGGTCAGCCCCAGCATTTT
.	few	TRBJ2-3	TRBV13	CASSLGLGSTDTQYF	TGTGCCAGCAGCTTAGGACTAGGTAGCACAGATACGCAGTATTTT
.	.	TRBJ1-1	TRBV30	CAWRDSRGNTEAFF	TGTGCCTGGAGGGACAGCCGGGGGAACACTGAAGCTTTCTTT
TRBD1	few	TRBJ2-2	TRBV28	CASSAQGWGGELFF	TGTGCCAGCAGTGCACAGGGGTGGGGCGGGGAGCTGTTTTTT
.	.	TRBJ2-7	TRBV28	CASSFRTYYEQYF	TGTGCCAGCAGTTTCCGGACCTACTACGAGCAGTACTTC
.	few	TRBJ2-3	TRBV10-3	CAISDPNYVQYF	TGTGCCATCAGTGACCCCAACTACGTGCAGTATTTT
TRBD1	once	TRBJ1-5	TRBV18	CASSLAGTGGPGGQPQHF	TGTGCCAGCTCACTAGCCGGGACAGGGGGGCCGGGGGGCCAGCCCCAGCATTTT
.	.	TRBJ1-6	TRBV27	CASSKDFNSPLHF	TGTGCCAGCAGTAAGGACTTTAATTCACCCCTCCACTTT